The rows below give T cell receptor beta chains drawn from one sample of a study of patients and donors after allogeneic stem cell transplantation. One entry per CDR3 protein, called by TCRdb with MiXCR from the RT-PCR reads. The sample yields 150,000 to 250,000 distinct CDR3 sequences, 41% seen once. Material: blood, either unsorted or a sorted T cell fraction (not recorded which). These receptors came from a human donor who was either an allogeneic HSCT recipient or a stem cell or donor lymphocyte infusion donor (not recorded which). It is not recorded whose cells these are; they may come from a transplant donor. Each CDR3 is given with its conserved first and last residue. D genes are given only for firm matches. A row's size may be missing; if present it is once, few, many or a size class.

d_call j_call clone_size v_call cdr3_nt cdr3_aa
- TRBJ1-1 once TRBV4-2 TGTGCCGGCAGCCAAGATTTAGGACGGGCGAACACTGAAGCTTTCTTT CAGSQDLGRANTEAFF
- TRBJ1-2 few TRBV12-3/TRBV12-4 TGTGCCAGCAGTGTGGGCACTTTCTATGGCTACACCTTC CASSVGTFYGYTF
- TRBJ2-7 - TRBV4-2 TGTGCCAGCAGCCAAGCTAGGTATCGGAGAAACTACGAGCAGTACTTC CASSQARYRRNYEQYF
TRBD2 TRBJ2-1 - TRBV27 TGTGTCAGCACAGCGGGGTACAATGAGCAGTTCTTC CVSTAGYNEQFF
- TRBJ2-1 - TRBV12-3/TRBV12-4 TGTGCCAGCAGCCGCAGTGAGCAGTTCTTC CASSRSEQFF
- TRBJ1-1 - TRBV20-1 TGCAGTGCGACGACAGTGTTGAACACTGAAGCTTTCTTT CSATTVLNTEAFF
- TRBJ1-1 - TRBV29-1 TGCAGCGTTGATCTTCAGGTGACTGAAGCTTTCTTT CSVDLQVTEAFF
- TRBJ1-2 few TRBV4-3 TGCGCCAGCAGCCAAGACGAAGGGCCCGTGTATGGCTACACCTTC CASSQDEGPVYGYTF
- TRBJ1-1 - TRBV4-2 TGTGCCAGCAGCCAAGGAAGAGGGGCCACTGAAGCTTTCTTT CASSQGRGATEAFF
TRBD2 TRBJ2-3 - TRBV27 TGTGCCAGCAGTCCACTAGCGGATGACACAGATACGCAGTATTTT CASSPLADDTDTQYF
- TRBJ2-7 - TRBV20-1 TGCAGTGCTACCAGGGCCGAGCAGTACTTC CSATRAEQYF
TRBD1 TRBJ1-6 - TRBV12-3/TRBV12-4 TGTGCCAGCAGTTTTCGGGGACAGGGGGAGGCACCCCTCCACTTT CASSFRGQGEAPLHF
- TRBJ1-2 - TRBV6-6 TGTGCCAGCAGTTACACAGGGCCGGACCCGTGGGTGGCCTATGGCTACACCTTC CASSYTGPDPWVAYGYTF
- TRBJ1-2 few TRBV14 TGTGCCAGCTCCGCCGGGACCTTCAACTATGGCTACACCTTC CASSAGTFNYGYTF
TRBD1 TRBJ2-7 - TRBV5-1 TGCGCCAGCAGCTCATCGGCCGGGACAGCATCCTACGAGCAGTACTTC CASSSSAGTASYEQYF